This TCR beta chain stems from a study of T cells in Graves' hyperthyroidism and ophthalmopathy. This clonotype was detected ten times or more. No ophthalmopathy progression within 18 months constituted stable Graves' hyperthyroidism. RNA transcripts yielded amplified TCR beta CDR3 regions. The HTBI primer set drove a first-round RT-PCR of the TCR CDR3. A single record per CDR3 protein comes from TCRdb applying MiXCR to the multiplex PCR reads. There are some 180,000 distinct CDR3 sequences in the sample; about a sixth occur only once, and roughly 49% lies in the top ten. This CDR3 has 16 residues. Looked up from germline, CDR1 is MGHDK and CDR2 is SYGVNS. With V trimmed by 1 base and J by 4 bases, 6 bases remained unmatched.

Sample: blood. This receptor was taken from a woman between 45 and 65 years old with Graves' hyperthyroidism. J is TRBJ2-1 and V is TRBV25-1, with 8 bases matching TRBD2. The CDR3 DNA is TGTGCCAGCAGTGAATTCCAGCGGGAGTTATACAATGAGCAGTTCTTC. Its protein product is CASSEFQRELYNEQFF.